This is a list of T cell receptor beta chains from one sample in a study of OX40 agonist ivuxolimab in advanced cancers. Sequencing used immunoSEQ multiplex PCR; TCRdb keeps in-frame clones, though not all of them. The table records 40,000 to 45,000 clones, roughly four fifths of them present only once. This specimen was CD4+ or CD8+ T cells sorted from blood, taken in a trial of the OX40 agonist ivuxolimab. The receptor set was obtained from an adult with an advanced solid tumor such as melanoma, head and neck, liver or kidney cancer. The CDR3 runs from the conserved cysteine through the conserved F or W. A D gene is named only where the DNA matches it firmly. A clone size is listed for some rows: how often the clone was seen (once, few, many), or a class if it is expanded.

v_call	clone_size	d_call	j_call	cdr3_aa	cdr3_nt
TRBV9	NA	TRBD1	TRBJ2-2	CASSVADRGSGELFF	TGTGCCAGCAGCGTAGCGGACAGGGGTTCCGGGGAGCTGTTTTTT
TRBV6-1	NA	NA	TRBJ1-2	CASSERKLGSFIGYTF	TGTGCCAGCAGTGAAAGAAAACTGGGTTCGTTCATAGGCTACACCTTC
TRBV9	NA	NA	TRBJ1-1	CASSLTGTGNTEAFF	TGTGCCAGCAGCCTGACCGGGACGGGGAACACTGAAGCTTTCTTT
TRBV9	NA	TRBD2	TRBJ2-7	CASSAERTSSYEQYF	TGTGCCAGCAGCGCGGAGAGGACTAGTAGCTACGAGCAGTACTTC
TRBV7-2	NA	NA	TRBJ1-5	CASTPEQGDNQPQHF	TGTGCCAGCACCCCCGAACAAGGTGACAATCAGCCCCAGCATTTT
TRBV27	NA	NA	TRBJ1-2	CASSEDSYGYTF	TGTGCCAGCAGTGAAGACTCCTATGGCTACACCTTC
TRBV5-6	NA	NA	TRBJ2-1	CASSLQSGYGYNEQFF	TGTGCCAGCAGCTTGCAATCGGGGTACGGCTACAATGAGCAGTTCTTC
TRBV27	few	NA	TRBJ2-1	CASSLGLPRDEQFF	TGTGCCAGCAGTTTGGGGCTGCCACGGGATGAGCAGTTCTTC
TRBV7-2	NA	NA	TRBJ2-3	CASSLPDTQYF	TGTGCCAGCAGCTTGCCAGATACGCAGTATTTT
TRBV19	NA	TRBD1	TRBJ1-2	CATRQGARPNYGYTF	TGTGCCACCCGACAGGGGGCGCGGCCAAACTATGGCTACACCTTC
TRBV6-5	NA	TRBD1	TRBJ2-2	CASSSTGGAGGELFF	TGTGCCAGCAGTTCAACAGGGGGCGCGGGCGGGGAGCTGTTTTTT
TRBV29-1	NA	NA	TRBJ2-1	CSVENKLESSYNEQFF	TGCAGCGTTGAAAACAAACTGGAGAGCTCCTACAATGAGCAGTTCTTC
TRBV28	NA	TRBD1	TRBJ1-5	CASSSPGGQGTPRGSQHF	TGTGCCAGCAGTTCGCCGGGGGGACAGGGGACCCCGAGGGGGTCCCAGCATTTT
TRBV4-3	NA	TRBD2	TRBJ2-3	CASSQDLGTTSTDTQYF	TGCGCCAGCAGCCAAGACCTGGGGACTACTAGCACAGATACGCAGTATTTT
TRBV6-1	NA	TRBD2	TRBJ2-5	CASSALREEQEETQYF	TGTGCCAGCAGTGCCCTCCGGGAGGAACAAGAGGAGACCCAGTACTTC
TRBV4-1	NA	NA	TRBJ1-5	CASSQDKRTRPYSNQPQHF	TGCGCCAGCAGCCAAGATAAACGGACGAGACCTTATAGCAATCAGCCCCAGCATTTT
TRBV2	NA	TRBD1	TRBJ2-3	CASRQQGLGTDTQYF	TGTGCCAGCAGGCAACAGGGGTTAGGGACAGATACGCAGTATTTT
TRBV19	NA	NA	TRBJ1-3	CASTPAGGSSGNTIYF	TGTGCCAGTACCCCTGCCGGCGGGAGCTCTGGAAACACCATATATTTT
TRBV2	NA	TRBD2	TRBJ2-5	CASTPRTGGQETQYF	TGTGCCAGCACCCCGAGGACGGGGGGGCAAGAGACCCAGTACTTC
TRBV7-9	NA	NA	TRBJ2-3	CASSSTAITDTQYF	TGTGCCAGCAGCTCCACAGCAATCACAGATACGCAGTATTTT
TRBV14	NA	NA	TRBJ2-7	CASSQDLGRNYEQYF	TGTGCCAGCAGCCAAGATTTAGGCAGGAACTACGAGCAGTACTTC
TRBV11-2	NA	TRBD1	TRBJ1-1	CASSFREGAKTEAFF	TGTGCCAGCAGCTTTAGGGAGGGGGCGAAGACTGAAGCTTTCTTT
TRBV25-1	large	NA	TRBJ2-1	CASSVATDEQFF	TGTGCCAGCAGTGTCGCCACCGATGAGCAGTTCTTC
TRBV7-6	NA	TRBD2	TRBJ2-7	CASSPGGGPYEQYF	TGTGCCAGCAGCCCGGGGGGGGGACCCTACGAGCAGTACTTC
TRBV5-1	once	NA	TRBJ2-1	CASSLGGTAYNEQFF	TGCGCCAGCAGCTTGGGTGGGACCGCGTACAATGAGCAGTTCTTC
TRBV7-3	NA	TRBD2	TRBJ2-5	CASRGGSGSRETQYF	TGTGCCAGCAGGGGCGGGAGCGGGAGCCGAGAGACCCAGTACTTC
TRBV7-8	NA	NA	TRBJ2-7	CASSLGPSYEQYF	TGTGCCAGCAGCTTAGGGCCCTCCTACGAGCAGTACTTC
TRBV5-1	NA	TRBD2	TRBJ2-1	CASNSLAGAYNEQFF	TGCGCCAGCAACAGCCTAGCGGGGGCCTACAATGAGCAGTTCTTC
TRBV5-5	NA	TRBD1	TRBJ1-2	CASSRLGQSEYGYTF	TGCGCCAGCAGCCGATTGGGACAGTCGGAATATGGCTACACCTTC
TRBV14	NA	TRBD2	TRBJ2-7	CASKGLAGLSSYEQYF	TGTGCCAGCAAGGGACTAGCGGGCTTGAGCTCCTACGAGCAGTACTTC
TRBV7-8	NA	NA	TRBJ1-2	CASSLIRGGYTF	TGTGCCAGCAGCTTAATCAGGGGTGGCTACACCTTC
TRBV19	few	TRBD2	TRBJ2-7	CASSIGRTSHYEQYF	TGTGCCAGTAGTATCGGCCGGACTAGTCACTACGAGCAGTACTTC
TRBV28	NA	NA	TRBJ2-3	CASSIRERTDTQYF	TGTGCCAGCAGTATCCGGGAACGCACAGATACGCAGTATTTT
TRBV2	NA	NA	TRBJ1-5	CASSDGTNSNQPQHF	TGTGCCAGCAGTGATGGGACGAATAGCAATCAGCCCCAGCATTTT
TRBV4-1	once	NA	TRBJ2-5	CASSRTYRTQETQYF	TGCGCCAGCAGCCGGACATACCGGACACAAGAGACCCAGTACTTC
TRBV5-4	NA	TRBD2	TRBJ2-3	CASSSYSGGVGTDTQYF	TGTGCCAGCAGCTCCTACAGCGGGGGTGTCGGCACAGATACGCAGTATTTT
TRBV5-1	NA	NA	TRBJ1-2	CASSLGGARYGYTF	TGCGCCAGCAGCTTGGGAGGGGCGAGGTATGGCTACACCTTC
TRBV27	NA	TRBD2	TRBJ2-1	CASSLSTSGNEQFF	TGTGCCAGCAGTTTATCGACTAGCGGGAATGAGCAGTTCTTC
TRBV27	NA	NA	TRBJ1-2	CASSSQASYGYTF	TGTGCCAGCAGTTCCCAGGCTAGCTATGGCTACACCTTC
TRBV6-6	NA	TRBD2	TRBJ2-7	CASSYLSGRDYEQYF	TGTGCCAGCAGTTACCTTAGCGGGAGGGATTACGAGCAGTACTTC
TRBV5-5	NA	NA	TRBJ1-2	CASSPRDPASLLGYTF	TGTGCCAGCAGCCCCCGGGACCCGGCTAGCCTCTTGGGCTACACCTTC
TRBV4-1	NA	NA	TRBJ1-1	CASSHPQGLVTEAFF	TGCGCCAGCAGCCACCCACAGGGTTTGGTCACTGAAGCTTTCTTT
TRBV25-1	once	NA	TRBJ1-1	CASSERGEGRAEAFF	TGTGCCAGCAGTGAGAGGGGGGAAGGTCGGGCTGAAGCTTTCTTT
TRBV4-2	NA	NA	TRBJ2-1	CASSTNMANEQFF	TGTGCCAGCAGCACGAACATGGCCAATGAGCAGTTCTTC
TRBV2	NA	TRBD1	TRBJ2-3	CASSRQGTDTQYF	TGTGCCAGCAGCCGACAGGGGACAGATACGCAGTATTTT
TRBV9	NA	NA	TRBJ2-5	CASSVAGSDQETQYF	TGTGCCAGCAGCGTAGCTGGGAGCGACCAAGAGACCCAGTACTTC
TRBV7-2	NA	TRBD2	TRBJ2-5	CASSLTAGTETQYF	TGTGCCAGCAGCTTAACAGCGGGAACAGAGACCCAGTACTTC
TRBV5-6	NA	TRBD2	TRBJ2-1	CASSPGGYNEQFF	TGTGCCAGCAGCCCGGGGGGTTACAATGAGCAGTTCTTC
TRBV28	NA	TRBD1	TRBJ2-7	CAAGGAGTGRISYEQYF	TGTGCCGCAGGGGGGGCTGGGACAGGGAGGATTTCCTACGAGCAGTACTTC
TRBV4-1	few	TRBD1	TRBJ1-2	CASSQDSRGKNGYTF	TGCGCCAGCAGCCAAGATTCCAGGGGGAAGAATGGCTACACCTTC
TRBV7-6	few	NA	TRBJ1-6	CASSELGGFSNSPLHF	TGTGCCAGCAGCGAACTCGGGGGATTCAGCAATTCACCCCTCCACTTT
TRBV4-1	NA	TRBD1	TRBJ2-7	CASSQTIQGTMYEQYF	TGCGCCAGCAGCCAGACGATACAGGGGACGATGTACGAGCAGTACTTC
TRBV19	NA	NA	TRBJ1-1	CASSIGMNTEAFF	TGTGCCAGTAGTATTGGGATGAACACTGAAGCTTTCTTT